The 3 T cell receptor beta chains presented below share a single source sample, sequenced in a study of T cell responses to AZD1222 COVID-19 vaccine. Clones were read by immunoSEQ multiplex PCR, and TCRdb kept only the in-frame ones, dropping some. The sample lists around 150,000 clones, 90% to 95% occurring once. The sequences come from peripheral blood, collected 28 days after the second AZD1222 dose. The receptors shown here come from an adult who received the AZD1222 COVID-19 vaccine.

The chain couples TRBV11-2 to TRBJ1-1, with 7 positions matching TRBD1. The CDR3 totals 16 residues. Trimming took 5 bases from V and 2 from J; bases not matched to a gene: 11. Germline CDR1 is SGHAT and CDR2 is FQNNGV. This CDR3 is CASSPRDRDLNTEAFF. DNA for the CDR3: TGTGCCAGCAGCCCACGGGACAGAGACCTAAACACTGAAGCTTTCTTT.

This chain joins TRBV30 and TRBJ2-7; the match to TRBD1 covers 7 bases. The germline gives CDR1 GTSNPN, CDR2 SVGIG (reference sequence). The CDR3 contains 15 residues. V trimming: 1 base; J trimming: 3 bases; junction bases outside the gene matches: 9. The CDR3 sequence is CAWSAPGQFSYEQYF. The CDR3 coding sequence is TGTGCCTGGAGTGCACCGGGACAGTTTAGCTACGAGCAGTACTTC.

The rearrangement uses TRBV19 and TRBJ1-4, with D maybe TRBD1 (5 bases). Trimming stripped 7 bases from V and 7 bases from J, with 16 bases between. Germline CDR1 LNHDA, CDR2 SQIVND (reference sequence). CDR3 length: 14 residues. Written as DNA, the CDR3 is TGTGCCAGTAAAAGGGGACCCATTGGTGAAAAACTGTTTTTT. This translates into CASKRGPIGEKLFF.